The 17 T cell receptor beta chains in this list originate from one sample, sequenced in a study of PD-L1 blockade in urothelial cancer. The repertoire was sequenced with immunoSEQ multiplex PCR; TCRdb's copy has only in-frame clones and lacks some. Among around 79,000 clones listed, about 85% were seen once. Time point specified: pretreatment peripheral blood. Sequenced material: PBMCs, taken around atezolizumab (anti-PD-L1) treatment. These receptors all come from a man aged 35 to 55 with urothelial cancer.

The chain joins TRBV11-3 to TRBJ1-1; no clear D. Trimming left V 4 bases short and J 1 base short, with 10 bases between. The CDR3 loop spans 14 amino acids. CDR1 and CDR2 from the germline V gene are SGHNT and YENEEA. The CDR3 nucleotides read TGTGCCAGCAGCTCCACTGGGCAGAACACTGAAGCTTTCTTT. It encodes CASSSTGQNTEAFF.

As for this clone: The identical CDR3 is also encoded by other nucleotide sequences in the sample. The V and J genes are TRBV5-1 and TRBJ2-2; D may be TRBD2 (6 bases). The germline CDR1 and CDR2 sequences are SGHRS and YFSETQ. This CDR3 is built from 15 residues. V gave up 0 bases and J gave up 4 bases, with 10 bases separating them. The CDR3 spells CASSLDGSGTGELFF. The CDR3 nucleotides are TGCGCCAGCAGCTTGGACGGGAGCGGCACCGGGGAGCTGTTTTTT.

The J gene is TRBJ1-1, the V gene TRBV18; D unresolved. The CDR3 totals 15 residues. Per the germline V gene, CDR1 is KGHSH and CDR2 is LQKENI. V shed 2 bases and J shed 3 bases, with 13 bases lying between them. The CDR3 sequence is CASSPAIRVDTEAFF. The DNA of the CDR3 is TGTGCCAGCTCACCAGCTATACGGGTGGACACTGAAGCTTTCTTT. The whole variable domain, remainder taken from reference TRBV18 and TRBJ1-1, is NAGVMQNPRHLVRRRGQEARLRCSPMKGHSHVYWYRQLPEEGLKFMVYLQKENIIDESGMPKERFSAEFPKEGPSILRIQQVVRGDSAAYFCASSPAIRVDTEAFFGQGTRLTVV.

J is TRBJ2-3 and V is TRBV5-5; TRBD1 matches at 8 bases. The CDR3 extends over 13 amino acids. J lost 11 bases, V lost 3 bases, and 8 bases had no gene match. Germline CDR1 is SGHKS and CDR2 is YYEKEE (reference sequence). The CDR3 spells CASSSQTGEMQYF. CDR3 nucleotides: TGTGCCAGCAGCTCCCAGACAGGGGAGATGCAGTATTTT.

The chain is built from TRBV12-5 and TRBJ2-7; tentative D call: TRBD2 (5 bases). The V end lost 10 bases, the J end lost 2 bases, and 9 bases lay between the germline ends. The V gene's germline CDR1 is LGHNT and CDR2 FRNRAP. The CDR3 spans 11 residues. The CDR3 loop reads CAIGLTYEQYF. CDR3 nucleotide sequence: TGTGCTATTGGACTGACCTACGAGCAGTACTTC.

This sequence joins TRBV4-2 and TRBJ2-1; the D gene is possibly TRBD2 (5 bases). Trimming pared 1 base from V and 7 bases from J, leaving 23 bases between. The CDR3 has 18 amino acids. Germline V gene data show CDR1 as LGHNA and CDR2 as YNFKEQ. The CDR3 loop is CASSQGIPRGGSWNEQFF. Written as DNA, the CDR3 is TGTGCCAGCAGCCAAGGTATCCCCCGGGGTGGGAGTTGGAATGAGCAGTTCTTC.

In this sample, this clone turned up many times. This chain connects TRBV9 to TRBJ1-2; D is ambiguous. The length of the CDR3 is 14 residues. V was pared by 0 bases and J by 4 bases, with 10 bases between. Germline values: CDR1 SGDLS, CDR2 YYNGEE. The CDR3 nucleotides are TGTGCCAGCAGCGTAGGGGAGGGCCCCTATGGCTACACCTTC. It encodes CASSVGEGPYGYTF.

The CDR3 nucleotides are TGTGCCTGGAGTCCTCCGGGACTAGCGGGAGTAAAGGATACGCAGTATTTT. Protein sequence: CAWSPPGLAGVKDTQYF. The V call is TRBV30, the J call TRBJ2-3; TRBD2 aligns across 14 bases. Germline CDR1 reads GTSNPN; CDR2 reads SVGIG (reference sequence). V was clipped by 2 bases and J by 6 bases; unmatched bases: 10. This CDR3 has 17 residues.

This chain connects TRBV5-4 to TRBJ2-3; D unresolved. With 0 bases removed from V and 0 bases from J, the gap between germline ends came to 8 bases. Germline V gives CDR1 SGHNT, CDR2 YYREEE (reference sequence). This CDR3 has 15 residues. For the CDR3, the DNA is TGTGCCAGCAGCTTGGACAGTTCTAGCACAGATACGCAGTATTTT. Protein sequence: CASSLDSSSTDTQYF.

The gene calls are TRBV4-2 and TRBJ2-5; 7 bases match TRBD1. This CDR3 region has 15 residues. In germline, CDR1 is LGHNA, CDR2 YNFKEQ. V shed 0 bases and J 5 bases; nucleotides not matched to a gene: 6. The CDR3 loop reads CASSQERKQGETQYF. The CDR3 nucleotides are TGTGCCAGCAGCCAAGAAAGAAAACAGGGGGAGACCCAGTACTTC.

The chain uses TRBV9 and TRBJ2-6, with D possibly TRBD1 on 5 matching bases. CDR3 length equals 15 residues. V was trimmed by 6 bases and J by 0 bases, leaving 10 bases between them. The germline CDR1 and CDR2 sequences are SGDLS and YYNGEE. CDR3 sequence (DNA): TGTGCCAGCAAAGGGGTCCCCTCTGGGGCCAACGTCCTGACTTTC. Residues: CASKGVPSGANVLTF.

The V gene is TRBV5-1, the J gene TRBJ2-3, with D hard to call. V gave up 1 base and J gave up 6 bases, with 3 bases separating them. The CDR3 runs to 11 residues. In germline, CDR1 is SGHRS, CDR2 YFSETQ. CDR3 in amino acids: CASSLRDTQYF. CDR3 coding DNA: TGCGCCAGCAGCTTGCGGGATACGCAGTATTTT.

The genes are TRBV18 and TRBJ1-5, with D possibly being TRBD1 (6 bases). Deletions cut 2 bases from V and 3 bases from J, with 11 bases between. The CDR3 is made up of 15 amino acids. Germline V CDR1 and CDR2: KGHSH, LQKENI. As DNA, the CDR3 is TGTGCCAGCTCACCAGACGGGACACCCAATCAGCCCCAGCATTTT. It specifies CASSPDGTPNQPQHF.

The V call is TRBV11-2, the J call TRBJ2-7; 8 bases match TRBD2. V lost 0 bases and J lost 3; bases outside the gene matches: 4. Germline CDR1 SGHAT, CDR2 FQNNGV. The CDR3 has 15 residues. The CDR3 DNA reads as TGTGCCAGCAGCTTAGAGATAGCGGGACTCTACGAGCAGTACTTC. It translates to CASSLEIAGLYEQYF.

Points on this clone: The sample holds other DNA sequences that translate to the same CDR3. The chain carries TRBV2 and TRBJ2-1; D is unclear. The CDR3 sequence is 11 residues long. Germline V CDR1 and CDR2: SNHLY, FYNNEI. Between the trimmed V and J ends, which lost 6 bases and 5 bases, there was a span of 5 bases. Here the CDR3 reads CASSGNNEQFF. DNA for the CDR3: TGTGCCAGCAGCGGTAACAATGAGCAGTTCTTC. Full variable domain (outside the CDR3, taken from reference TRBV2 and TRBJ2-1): EPEVTQTPSHQVTQMGQEVILRCVPISNHLYFYWYRQILGQKVEFLVSFYNNEISEKSEIFDDQFSVERPDGSNFTLKIRSTKLEDSAMYFCASSGNNEQFFGPGTRLTVL.

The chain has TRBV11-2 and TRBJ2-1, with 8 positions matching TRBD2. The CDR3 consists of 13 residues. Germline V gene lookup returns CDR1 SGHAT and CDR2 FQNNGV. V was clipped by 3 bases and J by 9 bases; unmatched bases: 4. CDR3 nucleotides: TGTGCCAGCAGCTTCCGGACTAGCCCTGAGCAGTTCTTC. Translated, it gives CASSFRTSPEQFF.

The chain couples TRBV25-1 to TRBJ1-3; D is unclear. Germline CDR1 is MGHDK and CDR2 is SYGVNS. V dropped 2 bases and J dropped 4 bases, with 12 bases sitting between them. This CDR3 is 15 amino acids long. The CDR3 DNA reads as TGTGCCAGCAGTGAAACAAGGAGGTCAGGAAACACCATATATTTT. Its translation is CASSETRRSGNTIYF.